Below, one T cell receptor beta chain is given with its context. What it binds is not known. The CDR3 spans 12 residues. Germline V lookup: CDR1 SGHTA, CDR2 FQGNSA. V lost 1 base to trimming and J lost 6 bases, with 6 bases between them. This record belongs to a study of post-analysis software for immune sequencing data. General study points: Strong co-clustering by F measure was evident for samples that had been prepared in the same batch. Roughly 5 TRBV segments (TRBV5-6, TRBV5-1 and TRBV20-1 among them) occurred more frequently in patients than in controls.

The TCR beta cDNA libraries carried unique molecular identifiers. Yield was about 500,000 cDNA molecules from roughly 0.93 to 9.6 million T cells. Using its own MiXCR run on the PCR reads, TCRdb lists one record per CDR3 protein. The table shows roughly 570,000 distinct CDR3 sequences, with 34% occurring only once. The specimen was blood. The V gene is TRBV7-2, the J gene TRBJ1-2; D remains unclear. This TCR derives from a girl under 18 with multiple sclerosis. The CDR3: CASSLGEDGYTF. Written as DNA, the CDR3 is TGTGCCAGCAGCTTAGGGGAGGATGGCTACACCTTC.